The source of this T cell receptor beta chain is a study of shared clonotypes between healthy human individuals. The study's findings and limits: Only blood samples were collected, and tissue repertoires likely differ.

This clone was picked up one time. What it binds is unknown. Terminally differentiated effector memory CD45RA+ cells were excluded from the naive CD8 cells, which were CD45RO-negative and positively selected for CCR7. Only Caucasian adults living in Nashville, Tennessee made up the donor group. The CDR3 is 18 amino acids. CDR1 MGHRA and CDR2 YSYEKL come from the germline V gene. With V trimmed by 3 bases and J by 3 bases, 12 bases remained unmatched. Produced via immunoSEQ multiplex PCR; TCRdb's table is partial and in-frame only. Of roughly 2.1 million clones listed, about 93% were seen once; the top ten hold more than 1.5%.

Sequencing used naive CD8+ T cells from PBMCs. The chain carries TRBV4-1 and TRBJ2-7; 12 bases fit TRBD2. The clonotype comes from a man between 18 and 29 years old in good health. Some clones in this sample may be carry-over from other donors' samples. CDR3 amino acids: CASSQARLAGEGYYEQYF. The CDR3 coding sequence is TGCGCCAGCAGCCAGGCGAGACTAGCGGGAGAAGGGTACTACGAGCAGTACTTC.